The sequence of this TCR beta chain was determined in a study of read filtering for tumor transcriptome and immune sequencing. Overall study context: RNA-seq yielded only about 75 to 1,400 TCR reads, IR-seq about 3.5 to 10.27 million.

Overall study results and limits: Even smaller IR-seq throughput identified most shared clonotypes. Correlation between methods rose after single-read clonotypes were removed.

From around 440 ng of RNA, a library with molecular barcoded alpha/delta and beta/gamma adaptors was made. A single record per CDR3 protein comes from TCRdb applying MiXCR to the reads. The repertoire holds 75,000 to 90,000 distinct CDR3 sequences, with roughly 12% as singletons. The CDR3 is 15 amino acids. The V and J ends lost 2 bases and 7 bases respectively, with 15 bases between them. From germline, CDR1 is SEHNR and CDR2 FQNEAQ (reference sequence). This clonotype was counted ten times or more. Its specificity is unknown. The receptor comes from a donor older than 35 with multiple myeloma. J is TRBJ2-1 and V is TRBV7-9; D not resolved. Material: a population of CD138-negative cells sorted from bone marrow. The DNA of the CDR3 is TGTGCCAGCAGCTTAAGGCTACCCATCCTAAATGAGCAGTTCTTC. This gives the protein CASSLRLPILNEQFF.